Each of the 20 T cell receptor beta chains below was sequenced from the same sample in a study of early T cells in non-severe SARS-CoV-2 infection. MiXCR, applied by TCRdb to the 5' RACE reads, yields one record per CDR3 protein. The data contain roughly 49,000 distinct CDR3 sequences, approximately 4.1% of them singletons. Sample: whole blood. These receptors came from an adult who was a healthcare worker with PCR-confirmed SARS-CoV-2 infection or an uninfected control (not recorded which).

This clonotype was picked up many times. This sequence joins TRBV28 and TRBJ2-7; D may be TRBD2 (5 bases). This CDR3 contains 13 residues. Germline V gives CDR1 MDHEN, CDR2 SYDVKM. V lost 5 bases to trimming and J lost 5 bases, with 13 bases between them. Here the CDR3 DNA reads TGTGCCAGCAGTCCTCTCGGGGTAGACGAGCAGTACTTC. It specifies CASSPLGVDEQYF.

Ten or more counts support this clonotype. This rearrangement joins TRBV24-1 to TRBJ2-3, with D perhaps matching TRBD1 or TRBD2 (5 bases each). V lost 6 bases to trimming and J lost 0 bases, with 15 bases between them. The CDR3 is 16 residues long. Germline V CDR1 and CDR2: KGHDR, SFDVKD. Here the CDR3 reads CATSSDRDPSTDTQYF. The CDR3 coding sequence is TGTGCCACCAGTTCGGATCGGGACCCAAGCACAGATACGCAGTATTTT.

CDR3 loop: CAISEGLGQETQYF. Written as DNA, the CDR3 is TGTGCCATCAGTGAGGGCTTAGGCCAAGAGACCCAGTACTTC. The chain joins TRBV10-3 to TRBJ2-5; D call uncertain. This CDR3 contains 14 residues. Trimming stripped 2 bases from V and 1 base from J, with 8 bases between. CDR1 and CDR2 (germline): ENHRY, SYGVKD.

Many counts were recorded for this clonotype. V usage is TRBV11-2 and J usage is TRBJ1-5; TRBD1 might be the D (5 bases). Germline-derived CDR1 and CDR2 are SGHAT and FQNNGV. The CDR3 has 15 amino acids. The V and J ends lost 1 base and 5 bases respectively, with 12 bases between them. CDR3 bases: TGTGCCAGCAGCTTAGGCACAGGATGGGATCAGCCCCAGCATTTT. Its translation is CASSLGTGWDQPQHF. Looking up the rest from reference TRBV11-2 and TRBJ1-5 gives the full variable domain: EAGVAQSPRYKIIEKRQSVAFWCNPISGHATLYWYQQILGQGPKLLIQFQNNGVVDDSQLPKDRFSAERLKGVDSTLKIQPAKLEDSAVYLCASSLGTGWDQPQHFGDGTRLSIL.

This clonotype has at least ten counts. The chain recombines TRBV7-2 with TRBJ2-2; 12 bases line up with TRBD2. The CDR3 has 18 residues. Germline CDR1 reads SGHTA; CDR2 reads FQGNSA. V was pared by 1 base and J by 3 bases, with 6 bases of the junction left unmatched. The CDR3 DNA reads as TGTGCCAGCAGCTTAGGACTAGCGGGAGCGGCGGACACCGGGGAGCTGTTTTTT. Translating gives CASSLGLAGAADTGELFF. The full variable domain, rest sourced from reference TRBV7-2 and TRBJ2-2, is GAGVSQSPSNKVTEKGKDVELRCDPISGHTALYWYRQSLGQGLEFLIYFQGNSAPDKSGLPSDRFSAERTGGSVSTLTIQRTQQEDSAVYLCASSLGLAGAADTGELFFGEGSRLTVL.

This clonotype showed up many times. The gene calls are TRBV3-1 and TRBJ1-2; a possible D gene is TRBD1 (5 bases). Trimming removed 6 bases at V and 0 bases at J, with 5 bases between. The length of the CDR3 is 12 residues. Germline values: CDR1 LGHDT, CDR2 YNNKEL (reference sequence). The DNA for the CDR3 is TGTGCCAGCAGGACAGCTAACTATGGCTACACCTTC. This translates into CASRTANYGYTF.

In its sample, this clonotype was seen many times. The rearrangement joins TRBV3-1 to TRBJ2-7, with D perhaps TRBD1 or TRBD2 (6 bases each). The V end lost 4 bases, the J end lost 3 bases, and 19 bases lay between the germline ends. The germline CDR1 and CDR2 sequences are LGHDT and YNNKEL (reference sequence). The length of the CDR3 is 16 residues. DNA of the CDR3: TGTGCCAGCAGCCCTTCAGGGGCGGGATCCTTCTACGAGCAGTACTTC. Amino acid sequence: CASSPSGAGSFYEQYF.

Many counts were recorded for this clonotype. This chain links TRBV5-1 with TRBJ1-1; no clear D. The germline V and J ends were trimmed by 1 base and 1 base, with 5 bases remaining between them. Per germline, CDR1 SGHRS and CDR2 YFSETQ. The CDR3 has 13 residues. The CDR3 loop is CASSLRQNTEAFF. CDR3 in DNA: TGCGCCAGCAGCTTGCGACAGAACACTGAAGCTTTCTTT. The complete variable domain, with remaining parts taken from reference TRBV5-1 and TRBJ1-1, reads KAGVTQTPRYLIKTRGQQVTLSCSPISGHRSVSWYQQTPGQGLQFLFEYFSETQRNKGNFPGRFSGRQFSNSRSEMNVSTLELGDSALYLCASSLRQNTEAFFGQGTRLTVV.

The table lists this clonotype with many counts. This chain uses TRBV27 with TRBJ1-4, with D possibly TRBD1 on 5 matching bases. V was shortened by 8 bases and J by 10 bases, with 23 bases between the two germline ends. The CDR3 runs to 15 residues. The germline V gene has CDR1 MNHEY and CDR2 SMNVEV (reference sequence). The CDR3 nucleotides read TGTGCCAGCGGCTCTTGGACAAAGGAGGCGGGAAAACTGTTTTTT. The encoded protein is CASGSWTKEAGKLFF.

At least ten counts were recorded for this clonotype. The V and J genes are TRBV12-2 and TRBJ2-3; TRBD1 is taken as the D call from the table, unchecked against the DNA. TRBV12-2 is a documented pseudogene. This CDR3 comprises 17 residues. The CDR3 spells CASRNLILALREDTQYF. CDR3 in DNA: TGTGCAAGTCGCAATCTCATTCTGGCGCTGCGTGAGGATACGCAGTATTTT.

This clonotype was observed a few times. V gene TRBV12-3 or TRBV12-4 combines with J gene TRBJ2-2; 11 bases align to TRBD2. The CDR3 is 15 residues long. The J segment lost 6 bases and the V segment lost 6 bases, leaving 6 bases of the junction unmatched. The CDR3 region has the DNA TGTGCCAGCAGCCTTAGCGGGGGGGCCCCCGGGGAGCTGTTTTTT. Translated: CASSLSGGAPGELFF.

This clonotype came up many times. The rearrangement joins TRBV9 to TRBJ2-1; TRBD2 matches at 10 bases. CDR3 length: 20 amino acids. From germline, CDR1 is SGDLS and CDR2 YYNGEE. Trimming removed 0 bases from V and 5 bases from J; junction bases left unmatched: 17. CDR3 coding DNA: TGTGCCAGCAGCGTAGCGCCCCTACTAAGCGGGGGGGCGGAAGACAATGAGCAGTTCTTC. Residues: CASSVAPLLSGGAEDNEQFF.

In this sample, this clonotype turned up many times. This chain uses TRBV18 with TRBJ2-2; no clear D gene. Trimming left V 2 bases short and J 2 bases short, with 3 bases between. The CDR3 runs 13 residues. The germline CDR1 and CDR2 sequences are KGHSH and LQKENI. CDR3 sequence reads: CASSPDNTGELFF. CDR3 nucleotides: TGTGCCAGCTCACCAGATAACACCGGGGAGCTGTTTTTT.

This clonotype was counted at least ten times. This chain connects TRBV4-3 to TRBJ2-1, with D maybe TRBD2 (5 bases). V was cut by 2 bases and J by 8 bases, with 13 bases left in between. The CDR3 runs 14 residues. Germline CDR1 is LGHNA and CDR2 is YSLEER. The CDR3 coding sequence is TGCGCCAGCAGCCAAAGATCCCTAGCACATGAGCAGTTCTTC. This encodes CASSQRSLAHEQFF.

The chain carries TRBV11-2 and TRBJ2-1; 8 bases are a match to TRBD2. This CDR3 comprises 15 residues. Germline values: CDR1 SGHAT, CDR2 FQNNGV. The J segment lost 4 bases and the V segment lost 1 base, leaving 3 bases of the junction unmatched. The CDR3 DNA is TGTGCCAGCAGCTTAGGGACTAGCTATTACAATGAGCAGTTCTTC. It is translated as CASSLGTSYYNEQFF.

The J gene is TRBJ2-1, the V gene TRBV7-8; no clear D. This CDR3 spans 17 amino acids. V dropped 7 bases and J dropped 6 bases, with 25 bases sitting between them. Germline V gives CDR1 SGHVS, CDR2 FQNEAQ. The DNA of the CDR3 is TGTGCCAGCATCCCCGTTGGGTCGGGTCCTTTGAGCAATGAGCAGTTCTTC. Its translation: CASIPVGSGPLSNEQFF.

This clonotype was counted between two and nine times. This chain links TRBV3-1 with TRBJ2-3, with 7 positions matching TRBD2. V gave up 4 bases and J gave up 2 bases; unmatched junction bases: 3. Germline V gene data show CDR1 as LGHDT and CDR2 as YNNKEL (reference sequence). CDR3 size: 14 residues. Written as DNA, the CDR3 is TGTGCCAGCAGCCGTCTAGCGGACACAGATACGCAGTATTTT. This encodes CASSRLADTDTQYF.

This clonotype was detected ten times or more. The DNA of the CDR3 is TGTGCCAGCAGCCAAGATGTTTGGGGAAACACCATATATTTT. Encoded protein: CASSQDVWGNTIYF. The chain combines TRBV3-1 with TRBJ1-3; no clear D gene. The germline CDR1 and CDR2 sequences are LGHDT and YNNKEL (reference sequence). Trimming left V 0 bases short and J 4 bases short, with 7 bases between. This CDR3 comprises 14 residues.

This clonotype occurred a few times. The V and J genes are TRBV12-3 or TRBV12-4 and TRBJ2-7; the D is unclear. The CDR3 extends over 12 amino acids. V was pared by 3 bases and J by 4 bases, with 7 bases between. CDR3 nucleotides: TGTGCCAGCAGTTTGTCGGTTTACGAGCAGTACTTC. Translation gives CASSLSVYEQYF.

The table lists this clonotype with many counts. The chain is built from TRBV7-2 and TRBJ2-4; TRBD2 matches 14 bases. The CDR3 loop spans 17 amino acids. The J segment lost 1 base and the V segment lost 1 base, leaving 0 bases of the junction unmatched. CDR1 SGHTA and CDR2 FQGNSA come from the germline V gene. CDR3 sequence reads: CASSLGLAGGAKNIQYF. The CDR3 coding sequence is TGTGCCAGCAGCTTAGGACTAGCGGGAGGGGCCAAAAACATTCAGTACTTC.